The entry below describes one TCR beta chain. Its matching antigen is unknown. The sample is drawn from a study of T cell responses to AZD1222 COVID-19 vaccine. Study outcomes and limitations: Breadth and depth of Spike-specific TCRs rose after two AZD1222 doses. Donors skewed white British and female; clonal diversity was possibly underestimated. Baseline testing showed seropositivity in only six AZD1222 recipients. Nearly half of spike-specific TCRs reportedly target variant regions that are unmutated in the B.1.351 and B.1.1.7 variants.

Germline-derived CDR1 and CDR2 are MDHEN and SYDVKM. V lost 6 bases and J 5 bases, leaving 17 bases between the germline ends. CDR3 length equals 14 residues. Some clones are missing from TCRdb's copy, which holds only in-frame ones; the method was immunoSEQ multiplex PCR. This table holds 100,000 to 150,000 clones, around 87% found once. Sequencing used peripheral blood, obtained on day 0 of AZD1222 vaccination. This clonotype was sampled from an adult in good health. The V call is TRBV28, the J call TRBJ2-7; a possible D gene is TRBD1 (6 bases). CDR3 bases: TGTGCCAGCAGCCTAAGGACAGTACTCCACGAGCAGTACTTC. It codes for CASSLRTVLHEQYF.